The 28 T cell receptor beta chains below come from one sample, sequenced in a study of blood T cell repertoires in COVID-19. Method: immunoSEQ multiplex PCR; TCRdb's copy keeps in-frame clones and lacks some. The sample holds 300,000 to 450,000 clones, 70% to 90% seen once. Specimen: peripheral blood. These receptor sequences come from a woman in her 30s with COVID-19, enrolled during active disease.

The chain recombines TRBV15 with TRBJ1-1; D is unclear. Trimming took off 1 base at V and 0 bases at J, with 9 bases between the two ends. The CDR3 runs to 15 residues. Germline V gene sequence: CDR1 LNHNV, CDR2 YYDKDF (reference sequence). The CDR3 is CATSRVAGVNTEAFF. In nucleotides, the CDR3 is TGTGCCACCAGCAGAGTGGCCGGGGTGAACACTGAAGCTTTCTTT.

CDR3 residues: CASSVGTGGDLTYEQYF. The CDR3 nucleotides are TGTGCCAGCAGCGTAGGGACAGGGGGCGACTTAACCTACGAGCAGTACTTC. The chain joins TRBV9 to TRBJ2-7, with 11 bases identical to TRBD1. Germline CDR1 reads SGDLS; CDR2 reads YYNGEE. V lost 0 bases, J lost 2 bases, and 7 bases stayed unmatched. The CDR3 length is 17 residues.

The gene calls are TRBV25-1 and TRBJ2-2, with 7 bases aligning to TRBD1. Germline V gene lookup returns CDR1 MGHDK and CDR2 SYGVNS. The length of the CDR3 is 14 residues. After removal of 3 bases from V and 4 bases from J, the junction contained 2 bases not matched to a gene. The CDR3 DNA follows: TGTGCCAGCAGTGAGACAGGGTTCACCGGGGAGCTGTTTTTT. Translating it yields CASSETGFTGELFF.

This clone was counted a single time. The chain joins TRBV24-1 to TRBJ2-5, with 12 positions matching TRBD2. With 4 bases clipped from V and 4 bases from J, the junction kept 6 bases outside the gene matches. Germline V gene lookup returns CDR1 KGHDR and CDR2 SFDVKD. This CDR3 spans 16 amino acids. The CDR3: CATSEPGLAGRETQYF. The CDR3 DNA follows: TGTGCCACCAGTGAACCCGGACTAGCGGGAAGAGAGACCCAGTACTTC.

The chain recombines TRBV6-2 or TRBV6-3 with TRBJ2-5; D perhaps matches TRBD2 (5 bases). Deletions cut 1 base from V and 3 bases from J, with 15 bases between. The CDR3 is 16 amino acids. CDR1 and CDR2 (germline): MNHEY, SVGEGT. The CDR3 is CASSYFGIGREETQYF. The CDR3 DNA follows: TGTGCCAGCAGTTACTTCGGAATAGGGCGGGAAGAGACCCAGTACTTC.

This sequence joins TRBV9 and TRBJ1-1; 8 nucleotides match TRBD1. Germline lookup yields CDR1 SGDLS and CDR2 YYNGEE. CDR3 length: 15 amino acids. J gave up 5 bases and V 0 bases, and 6 bases lay outside the gene matches. The CDR3, as DNA: TGTGCCAGCAGCGTAGACACAGGGGGAGGAACTGAAGCTTTCTTT. Amino acid sequence: CASSVDTGGGTEAFF. The full variable domain, completed using reference TRBV9 and TRBJ1-1, is DSGVTQTPKHLITATGQRVTLRCSPRSGDLSVYWYQQSLDQGLQFLIQYYNGEERAKGNILERFSAQQFPDLHSELNLSSLELGDSALYFCASSVDTGGGTEAFFGQGTRLTVV.

The chain combines TRBV10-2 with TRBJ1-2; D is perhaps TRBD1 (5 bases). V was pared by 3 bases and J by 3 bases, with 11 bases between. CDR1 and CDR2 from the germline V gene are WSHSY and SAAADI. This CDR3 is built from 14 residues. The CDR3 DNA reads TGCGCCAGCAGTGATGGGGGGTCTGACTATGGCTACACCTTC. The encoded protein is CASSDGGSDYGYTF.

The chain joins TRBV28 to TRBJ2-4; maybe TRBD1 (6 bases). V shed 6 bases and J shed 8 bases, with 14 bases lying between them. This CDR3 has 13 amino acids. Germline-derived CDR1 and CDR2 are MDHEN and SYDVKM. CDR3 residues: CASSATGRDIQYF. The CDR3 DNA reads TGTGCCAGCAGCGCGACAGGTCGGGACATTCAGTACTTC.

Notes on this clone: A read error may account for a junction end that differs from germline. J is TRBJ2-2 and V is TRBV11-2, with 10 bases identical to TRBD2. From germline, CDR1 is SGHAT and CDR2 FQNNGV. CDR3 length equals 14 residues. CDR3 in amino acids: CAGRTSGNTGELFF. The CDR3, as DNA: TGTGCCGGCAGGACTAGCGGGAACACCGGGGAGCTGTTTTTT.

The chain has TRBV19 and TRBJ2-7; a weak D match, TRBD1 (7 bases). This CDR3 comprises 17 residues. Per the germline V gene, CDR1 is LNHDA and CDR2 is SQIVND (reference sequence). V lost 10 bases, J lost 2 bases, and 27 bases lay in between. CDR3 sequence reads: CATTKWGDSQSPYEQYV. CDR3 DNA: TGTGCCACCACTAAATGGGGGGACAGTCAATCCCCCTACGAGCAGTACGTC.

This sequence joins TRBV19 and TRBJ2-6; TRBD1 is a possible D gene (5 bases). The germline V gene encodes CDR1 LNHDA and CDR2 SQIVND (reference sequence). The CDR3 is made up of 16 amino acids. The V end was cut by 9 bases, the J end by 0 bases, with 15 bases between. The CDR3 spells CASRQLPASGANVLTF. For the CDR3, the DNA is TGTGCCAGCCGACAGTTACCCGCCTCTGGGGCCAACGTCCTGACTTTC.

V gene TRBV6-1 combines with J gene TRBJ2-7, with D unresolved. Trimming stripped 2 bases from V and 0 bases from J, with 11 bases between. The CDR3 has 15 residues. The germline V gene encodes CDR1 MNHNS and CDR2 SASEGT. The CDR3 loop is CASSELAASSYEQYV. The CDR3 DNA sequence: TGTGCCAGCAGTGAACTGGCGGCGAGCTCCTACGAGCAGTACGTC.

V is TRBV29-1 and J is TRBJ2-1, with a possible D match to TRBD1 (5 bases). The CDR3 extends over 15 amino acids. Germline V gene lookup returns CDR1 SQVTM and CDR2 ANQGSEA. V was cut by 3 bases and J by 0 bases, with 12 bases left in between. The CDR3 loop reads CSVEGLASSYNEQFF. The CDR3 DNA is TGCAGCGTTGAGGGGCTCGCTAGCTCCTACAATGAGCAGTTCTTC.

The chain carries TRBV3-1 (or the pseudogene TRBV3-2) and TRBJ1-2; 8 bases agree with TRBD1. Losses at the gene ends were 4 bases for V and 5 bases for J; bases not matched to a gene: 9. Germline CDR1 LGHDT, CDR2 YNNKEL (reference sequence). The CDR3 runs to 15 residues. The CDR3 reads CASSPPTGARYGYTF. Written as DNA, the CDR3 is TGTGCCAGCAGCCCGCCGACAGGGGCAAGGTATGGCTACACCTTC.

The chain carries TRBV5-6 and TRBJ2-7; D gene uncertain. Trimming took 2 bases from V and 5 from J, leaving 11 bases between them. The V gene's germline CDR1 is SGHDT and CDR2 YYEEEE. The CDR3 length is 13 residues. CDR3 nucleotide sequence: TGTGCCAGCAGCTTCCGTCCGAGCGACGAGCAGTACTTC. It translates to CASSFRPSDEQYF.

This clone was observed a single time. The V gene is TRBV3-1 (or the pseudogene TRBV3-2), the J gene TRBJ1-1, with D tentatively TRBD1 (5 bases). The CDR3 contains 16 residues. Germline V gene lookup returns CDR1 LGHDT and CDR2 YNNKEL (reference sequence). Trimming took 0 bases from V and 2 from J, leaving 13 bases between them. The CDR3 DNA follows: TGTGCCAGCAGCCAAGATTCGGGGGGGGGTAACACTGAAGCTTTCTTT. It is translated as CASSQDSGGGNTEAFF.

This sequence joins TRBV29-1 and TRBJ2-1, with a weak D call TRBD2 (5 bases). Germline assignment: CDR1 SQVTM and CDR2 ANQGSEA. This CDR3 contains 14 residues. V was cut by 5 bases and J by 6 bases, with 17 bases left in between. This CDR3 is CSVRGSLSANEQFF. CDR3 in DNA: TGCAGCGTTCGAGGGTCTCTCAGCGCCAATGAGCAGTTCTTC.

Only one count was recorded for this clone. The chain recombines TRBV9 with TRBJ2-5; 9 positions agree with TRBD2. Germline-derived CDR1 and CDR2 are SGDLS and YYNGEE. The ends lost 7 bases at V and 4 bases at J; junction bases unmatched: 5. This CDR3 comprises 13 residues. The CDR3 reads CASGSGSGETQYF. CDR3 coding DNA: TGTGCCAGCGGTAGCGGGAGTGGAGAGACCCAGTACTTC. Using reference TRBV9 and TRBJ2-5 for the parts outside the CDR3, the full variable domain is DSGVTQTPKHLITATGQRVTLRCSPRSGDLSVYWYQQSLDQGLQFLIQYYNGEERAKGNILERFSAQQFPDLHSELNLSSLELGDSALYFCASGSGSGETQYFGPGTRLLVL.

The chain joins TRBV18 to TRBJ1-5; TRBD1 aligns across 7 bases. The CDR3 is made up of 15 amino acids. Germline values: CDR1 KGHSH, CDR2 LQKENI. After removal of 8 bases from V and 3 bases from J, the junction contained 10 bases not matched to a gene. The CDR3 here is CASKPGTANNQPQHF. CDR3 sequence (DNA): TGTGCCAGCAAACCCGGGACAGCTAACAATCAGCCCCAGCATTTT.

This chain joins TRBV7-6 and TRBJ1-2; D unclear. The CDR3 is 11 residues long. CDR1 is SGHVS, CDR2 FNYEAQ, per germline. The V gene lost 0 bases and the J gene lost 12 bases, with 8 bases spanning the gap. CDR3 sequence reads: CASSLAGMDTF. Here the CDR3 DNA reads TGTGCCAGCAGCTTAGCCGGGATGGACACCTTC. The complete variable domain, with remaining parts taken from reference TRBV7-6 and TRBJ1-2, reads GAGVSQSPRYKVTKRGQDVALRCDPISGHVSLYWYRQALGQGPEFLTYFNYEAQQDKSGLPNDRFSAERPEGSISTLTIQRTEQRDSAMYRCASSLAGMDTFGSGTRLTVV.

The chain uses TRBV25-1 and TRBJ1-6; D is uncertain. Germline-derived CDR1 and CDR2 are MGHDK and SYGVNS. CDR3 length: 14 residues. V was clipped by 5 bases and J by 8 bases, with 13 bases between them. CDR3 bases: TGTGCCAGCAGTCCCACCTCGAGGTATTCACCCCTCCACTTT. It is translated as CASSPTSRYSPLHF.

V is TRBV18 and J is TRBJ2-3; 8 bases fit TRBD1. The length of the CDR3 is 16 residues. Germline values: CDR1 KGHSH, CDR2 LQKENI. Losses at the gene ends were 3 bases for V and 0 bases for J; bases not matched to a gene: 5. The CDR3 loop reads CASSPRTGRSTDTQYF. In DNA, the CDR3 is TGTGCCAGCTCACCTCGGACAGGGAGAAGCACAGATACGCAGTATTTT.

The chain links TRBV24-1 to TRBJ1-5, with D unresolved. Germline lookup yields CDR1 KGHDR and CDR2 SFDVKD. This CDR3 is built from 13 residues. The V and J ends lost 4 bases and 5 bases respectively, with 8 bases between them. The CDR3 region is CATSDQRDQPQHF. In nucleotides, the CDR3 is TGTGCCACCAGTGACCAACGGGATCAGCCCCAGCATTTT.

The chain has TRBV27 and TRBJ2-7, with D possibly TRBD2 on 6 matching bases. CDR1 MNHEY and CDR2 SMNVEV come from the germline V gene (reference sequence). This CDR3 is built from 17 residues. Trimming removed 5 bases from V and 0 bases from J, with 20 bases in between. This CDR3 reads CASSPLPLAEHSYEQYV. The CDR3 nucleotides are TGTGCCAGCAGTCCTCTCCCCTTAGCGGAACACTCCTACGAGCAGTACGTC.

The sample holds a few counts of this clone. The chain employs TRBV7-8 and TRBJ2-7, with 7 bases identical to TRBD2. The V and J ends lost 3 bases and 9 bases, in that order; junction bases with no gene match: 5. This CDR3 spans 12 amino acids. CDR1 is SGHVS, CDR2 FQNEAQ, per germline. CDR3 DNA sequence: TGTGCCAGCAGCTTGCTGGCGGGAGCGCAGTACGTC. Amino acids: CASSLLAGAQYV.

The V and J genes are TRBV4-1 and TRBJ2-2; D might be TRBD1 (6 bases). This CDR3 spans 15 amino acids. V lost 2 bases and J lost 6, with 13 bases in between. Germline V lookup: CDR1 MGHRA, CDR2 YSYEKL. The CDR3 DNA sequence: TGCGCCAGCAGCCAACCAGGGGTGTATCCCGGGGAGCTGTTTTTT. The encoded protein is CASSQPGVYPGELFF.

V and J are TRBV4-1 and TRBJ1-5, with D possibly matching TRBD1 (5 bases). Trimming shortened V by 1 base and J by 7 bases, and 8 bases separated the two germline ends. CDR1 MGHRA and CDR2 YSYEKL come from the germline V gene. The CDR3 totals 13 residues. The chain's CDR3 is CASSQGEGQPQHF. CDR3 in DNA: TGCGCCAGCAGCCAAGGGGAGGGGCAGCCCCAGCATTTT.

The rearrangement uses TRBV19 and TRBJ2-3, with D uncertain. Trimming cost V 3 bases and J 5 bases, with 12 bases left between them. Germline V gives CDR1 LNHDA, CDR2 SQIVND (reference sequence). The CDR3 consists of 14 residues. The CDR3 loop reads CASSIELGRDTQYF. Here the CDR3 DNA reads TGTGCCAGTAGTATCGAACTGGGCAGAGATACGCAGTATTTT.